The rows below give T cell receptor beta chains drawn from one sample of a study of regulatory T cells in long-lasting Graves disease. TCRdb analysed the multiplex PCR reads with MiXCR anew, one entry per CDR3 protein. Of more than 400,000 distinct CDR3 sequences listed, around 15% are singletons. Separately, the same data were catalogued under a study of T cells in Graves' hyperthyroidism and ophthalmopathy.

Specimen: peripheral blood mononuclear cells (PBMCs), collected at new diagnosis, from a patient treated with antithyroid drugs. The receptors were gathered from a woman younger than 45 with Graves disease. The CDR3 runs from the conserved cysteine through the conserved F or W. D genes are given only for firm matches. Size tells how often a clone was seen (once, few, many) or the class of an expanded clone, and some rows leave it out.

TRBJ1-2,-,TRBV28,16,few,CASSLGGNGANYGYTF,TGTGCCAGCAGTTTAGGAGGAAACGGAGCTAACTATGGCTACACCTTC
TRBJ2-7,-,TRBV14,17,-,CASSPLAAGASSYEQYF,TGTGCCAGCAGCCCCTTAGCTGCGGGGGCGAGCTCCTACGAGCAGTACTTC
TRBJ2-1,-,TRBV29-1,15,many,CSVDGGGSSYNEQFF,TGCAGCGTTGATGGGGGCGGAAGCTCCTACAATGAGCAGTTCTTC
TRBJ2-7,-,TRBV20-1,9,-,CSASTSQYF,TGCAGTGCTAGCACTTCACAGTACTTC
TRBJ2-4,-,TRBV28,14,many,CASSQQSRLDIQYF,TGTGCCAGCAGTCAGCAGTCCCGACTGGACATTCAGTACTTC
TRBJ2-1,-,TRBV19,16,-,CASSISERISYNEQFF,TGTGCCAGTAGTATTTCCGAGCGGATTTCCTACAATGAGCAGTTCTTC
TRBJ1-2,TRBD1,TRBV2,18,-,CASKTRISRTGISYGYTF,TGTGCCAGCAAAACCCGAATTTCACGGACAGGTATTAGCTATGGCTACACCTTC
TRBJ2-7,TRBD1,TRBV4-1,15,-,CASSQATGGTYEQYF,TGCGCCAGCAGCCAGGCAACAGGGGGTACCTACGAGCAGTACTTC
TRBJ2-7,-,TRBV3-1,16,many,CASSQGYLPRRWEQYF,TGTGCCAGCAGCCAAGGATATCTCCCCAGGCGGTGGGAGCAGTACTTC
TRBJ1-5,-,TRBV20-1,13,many,CSARGTRNQPQHF,TGCAGTGCTAGAGGGACACGCAATCAGCCCCAGCATTTT
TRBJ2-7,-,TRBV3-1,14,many,CASSRRGQDYEQYF,TGTGCCAGCAGCCGAAGGGGCCAGGACTACGAGCAGTACTTC
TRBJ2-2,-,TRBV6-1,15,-,CASSELRDSTGELFF,TGTGCCAGCAGTGAACTTCGGGACTCCACCGGGGAGCTGTTTTTT
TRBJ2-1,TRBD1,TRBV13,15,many,CASSEDRGIVNEQFF,TGTGCCAGCAGCGAGGACAGGGGTATCGTCAATGAGCAGTTCTTC
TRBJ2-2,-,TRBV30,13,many,CAWRAQSPGELFF,TGTGCCTGGAGAGCTCAATCCCCGGGGGAGCTGTTTTTT
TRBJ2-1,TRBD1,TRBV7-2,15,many,CASSLRDRVYNEQFF,TGTGCCAGCAGTTTGCGCGACAGGGTGTACAATGAGCAGTTCTTC
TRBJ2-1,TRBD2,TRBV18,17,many,CASSPLSSGRIYNEQFF,TGTGCCAGCTCACCATTGAGTAGCGGGAGGATCTACAATGAGCAGTTCTTC
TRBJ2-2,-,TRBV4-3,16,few,CASSHTGGALTGELFF,TGCGCCAGCAGCCACACTGGGGGAGCTTTAACCGGGGAGCTGTTTTTT
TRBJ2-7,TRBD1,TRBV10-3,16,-,CAISESKTGSTYEQYF,TGTGCCATCAGTGAGTCAAAGACAGGGTCAACCTACGAGCAGTACTTC
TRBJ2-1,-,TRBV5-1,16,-,CASSPKTTWGDNEQFF,TGCGCCAGCAGCCCTAAGACTACCTGGGGTGACAATGAGCAGTTCTTC
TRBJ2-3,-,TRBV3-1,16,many,CASSQEWGPATDTQYF,TGTGCCAGCAGCCAAGAGTGGGGGCCAGCCACAGATACGCAGTATTTT
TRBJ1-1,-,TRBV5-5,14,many,CASNDWTANTEAFF,TGTGCCAGCAACGATTGGACAGCAAACACTGAAGCTTTCTTT
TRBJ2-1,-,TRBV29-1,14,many,CSLNVGASYNEQFF,TGCAGCCTGAACGTGGGGGCGAGCTACAATGAGCAGTTCTTC
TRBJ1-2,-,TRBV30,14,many,CAWSVRLDDGGYTF,TGTGCCTGGAGTGTACGGTTAGACGACGGGGGCTACACCTTC
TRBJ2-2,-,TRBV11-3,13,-,CASRRRDTGELFF,TGTGCCAGCAGGCGTCGGGACACCGGGGAGCTGTTTTTT
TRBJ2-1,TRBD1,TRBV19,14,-,CASNWGQANNEQFF,TGTGCCAGTAATTGGGGACAGGCCAACAATGAGCAGTTCTTC
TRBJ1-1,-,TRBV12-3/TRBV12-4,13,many,CASSLRDGTEAFF,TGTGCCAGCAGTTTAAGGGACGGCACTGAAGCTTTCTTT
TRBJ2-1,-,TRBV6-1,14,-,CASTHHGAYNEQFF,TGTGCCAGCACCCACCACGGGGCCTACAATGAGCAGTTCTTC
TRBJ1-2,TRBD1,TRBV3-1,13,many,CASSYGQGQGYTF,TGTGCCAGCAGCTACGGACAGGGGCAGGGCTACACCTTC
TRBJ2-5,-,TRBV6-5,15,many,CASSYSFGAQETQYF,TGTGCCAGCAGTTACTCATTCGGGGCCCAAGAGACCCAGTACTTC
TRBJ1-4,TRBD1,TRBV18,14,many,CASSPSRGNEKLFF,TGTGCCAGCTCACCCTCCAGGGGGAATGAAAAACTGTTTTTT
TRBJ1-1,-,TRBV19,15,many,CASSREWTPNTEAFF,TGTGCCAGTAGTAGGGAGTGGACACCGAACACTGAAGCTTTCTTT
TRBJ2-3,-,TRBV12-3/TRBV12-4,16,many,CASSRIGTESTDTQYF,TGTGCCAGCAGTAGAATCGGGACGGAGAGCACAGATACGCAGTATTTT
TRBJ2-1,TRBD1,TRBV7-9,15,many,CASSLDRVLYNEQFF,TGTGCCAGCAGCTTGGACAGGGTCCTCTACAATGAGCAGTTCTTC
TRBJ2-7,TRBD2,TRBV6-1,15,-,CASFPGGPALYEQYF,TGTGCCAGTTTTCCGGGGGGGCCGGCCCTATACGAGCAGTACTTC
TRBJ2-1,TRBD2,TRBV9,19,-,CASSERGTSGKISYNEQFF,TGTGCCAGCAGCGAGAGGGGGACTAGCGGGAAGATATCCTACAATGAGCAGTTCTTC
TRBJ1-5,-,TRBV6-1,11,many,CASSGGQPQHF,TGTGCCAGCTCCGGAGGGCAGCCCCAGCATTTT
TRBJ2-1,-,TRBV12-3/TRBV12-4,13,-,CASSFSRVGEQFF,TGTGCCAGCAGTTTCAGCAGGGTCGGTGAGCAGTTCTTC
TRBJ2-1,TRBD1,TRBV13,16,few,CASSSPRAGGWNEQFF,TGTGCCAGCAGCTCCCCACGGGCAGGGGGCTGGAATGAGCAGTTCTTC
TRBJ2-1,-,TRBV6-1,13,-,CASSPRVDNEQFF,TGTGCCAGCAGCCCTCGGGTCGACAATGAGCAGTTCTTC
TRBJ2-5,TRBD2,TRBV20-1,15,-,CSARTSGSLQETQYF,TGCAGTGCTAGGACTAGCGGGAGCCTCCAAGAGACCCAGTACTTC
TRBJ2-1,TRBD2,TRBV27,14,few,CASRLAGRINEQFF,TGTGCCAGCAGGCTAGCGGGAAGAATAAATGAGCAGTTCTTC
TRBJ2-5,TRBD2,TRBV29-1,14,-,CSIGGLAGGALQYF,TGCAGCATTGGGGGACTAGCGGGAGGCGCCCTCCAGTACTTC
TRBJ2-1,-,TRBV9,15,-,CASSVGLAQGSEQFF,TGTGCCAGCAGCGTAGGTCTAGCCCAGGGAAGTGAGCAGTTCTTC
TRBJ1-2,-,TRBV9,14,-,CASSVGGLNYGYTF,TGTGCCAGCAGCGTAGGGGGGCTGAACTATGGCTACACCTTC
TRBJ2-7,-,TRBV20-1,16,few,CSARDLETPEAYEQYF,TGCAGTGCTAGAGATCTGGAGACTCCTGAAGCCTACGAGCAGTACTTC
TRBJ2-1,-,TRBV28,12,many,CASSSGAGEQFF,TGTGCCAGCAGTTCGGGAGCGGGTGAGCAGTTCTTC
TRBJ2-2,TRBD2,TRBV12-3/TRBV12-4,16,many,CASSPSGNEATGELFF,TGTGCCAGCAGCCCCAGCGGGAACGAAGCCACCGGGGAGCTGTTTTTT
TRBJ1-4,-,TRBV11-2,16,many,CASSLAPGGEKGKLFF,TGTGCCAGCAGCTTAGCCCCCGGAGGGGAGAAGGGAAAACTGTTTTTT
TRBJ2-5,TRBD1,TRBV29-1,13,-,CSVGRTGSETQYF,TGCAGCGTTGGAAGGACAGGGTCAGAGACCCAGTACTTC
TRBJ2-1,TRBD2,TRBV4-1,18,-,CASSQPRGGRATYNEQFF,TGCGCCAGCAGCCAACCACGAGGCGGGAGGGCCACCTACAATGAGCAGTTCTTC
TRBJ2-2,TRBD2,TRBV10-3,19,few,CAISDIAGGENANTGELFF,TGTGCCATCAGTGATATAGCGGGTGGTGAGAACGCGAACACCGGGGAGCTGTTTTTT
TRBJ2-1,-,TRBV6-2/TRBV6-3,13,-,CASSYLSDNEQFF,TGTGCCAGCAGTTACTTGTCCGACAATGAGCAGTTCTTC